The present T cell receptor (beta chain) was sequenced within a study of T cell changes during pregnancy in multiple sclerosis. This clone was counted only a few times. Generated by immunoSEQ multiplex PCR, the TCRdb table keeps only in-frame clones and is missing some. The sample records roughly 83,000 clones, approximately 91% being singletons. Trimming removed 6 bases from V and 4 bases from J; junction bases left unmatched: 10. This CDR3 is 15 amino acids long. Germline V gene lookup returns CDR1 MNHEY and CDR2 SMNVEV (reference sequence). This clonotype originated in a female donor in good health, serving as a control in a pregnancy study. Some clones in this sample may be carry-over from other donors' samples. The sequences come from PBMCs, collected in the first trimester of pregnancy. The gene calls are TRBV27 and TRBJ2-5; 8 positions agree with TRBD1. This CDR3 reads CASSPYTGGGETQYF. In nucleotides, the CDR3 is TGTGCCAGCAGCCCGTACACAGGGGGAGGAGAGACCCAGTACTTC.